The rows below give T cell receptor beta chains drawn from one sample of a study of blood T cell repertoires in COVID-19. Sequencing was performed with immunoSEQ multiplex PCR; in TCRdb, only in-frame clones are kept and a portion is missing. The data contain 430,000 or so clones, around nine tenths of them singletons. Sequenced material: peripheral blood. The receptors were sampled from a man aged 18 to 29 with COVID-19, enrolled during active disease. The CDR3 runs from the conserved cysteine through the conserved F or W. The order of the fields is J gene, clone size, D gene, V gene, CDR3 DNA, CDR3 protein. The D gene is left open where the match is weak. Expanded clones get a size class; other rows say once, few or many, or leave the size out.

TRBJ1-4 | . | . | TRBV3-1/TRBV3-2 | TGTGCCAGCAGCCCGCTAGGAGAAAAACTGTTTTTT | CASSPLGEKLFF
TRBJ2-5 | . | . | TRBV3-1/TRBV3-2 | TGTGCCAGCAGACCTCTGCCCGGAGGCCAAGAGACCCAGTACTTC | CASRPLPGGQETQYF
TRBJ2-6 | . | TRBD2 | TRBV3-1/TRBV3-2 | TGTGCCAGCAGCCAAGTATGGAGCGGGAGATCTCTGGGGGCCAACGTCCTGACTTTC | CASSQVWSGRSLGANVLTF
TRBJ1-2 | . | . | TRBV6-5 | TGTGCCAGCGCATGGGGGGAGAGTGGCTACACCTTC | CASAWGESGYTF
TRBJ2-1 | . | TRBD2 | TRBV2 | TGTGCCAGCAGTGAAAAGGCTAGCGGAGGGGATGAACAGTTCTTC | CASSEKASGGDEQFF
TRBJ1-6 | . | . | TRBV7-9 | TGTGCCAGCAGCGTCGATAATTCACCCCTCCACTTT | CASSVDNSPLHF
TRBJ2-1 | . | . | TRBV19 | TGTGCCAGTAGTAATATCCGCAATGAGCAGTTCTTC | CASSNIRNEQFF
TRBJ2-1 | few | TRBD2 | TRBV7-3 | TGTGCCAGCAGCTCGGTAGCGGGAGATTGGGTGGGGGAGCAGTTCTTC | CASSSVAGDWVGEQFF
TRBJ2-7 | . | . | TRBV5-5 | TGTGCCAGCAGCTGGACGGGGTACGAGCAGTACTTC | CASSWTGYEQYF
TRBJ2-7 | . | . | TRBV5-1 | TGCGCCAGCAGCTTGGTGAGCGGTCCCCAGGAGCAGTACTTC | CASSLVSGPQEQYF
TRBJ2-1 | . | TRBD1 | TRBV5-8 | TGTGCCAGCAGCTTCACAGGGGGCGTTGAGCAGTTCTTC | CASSFTGGVEQFF
TRBJ1-5 | few | . | TRBV6-5 | TGTGCCAGCAGTTCCGCAGGTAGCAATCAGCCCCAGCATTTT | CASSSAGSNQPQHF
TRBJ2-3 | . | . | TRBV11-1 | TGTGCCAGCAGCTTACAGCTCGGGAGTCTGGCAGATACGCAGTATTTT | CASSLQLGSLADTQYF
TRBJ2-5 | . | TRBD1 | TRBV9 | TGTGCCAGCAGCGGGGGACAGGGGGCCTTAGAGACCCAGTACTTC | CASSGGQGALETQYF
TRBJ2-7 | . | . | TRBV14 | TGTGCCAGCAGCCAAGAAGCGGCGGGATGGGCGGGGGAGCAGTACTTC | CASSQEAAGWAGEQYF
TRBJ2-7 | . | . | TRBV19 | TGTGCCAGTAGTATGAGCGGAAAGCAGTACTTC | CASSMSGKQYF